These 29 T cell receptor beta chains share one sample of origin, sequenced in a study of cytomegalovirus exposure and HLA in healthy donors. The study ran its PCR with 60 Vbeta and 13 Jbeta primers. TCRdb keeps only in-frame clones here, not all; method: immunoSEQ multiplex PCR. Of 200,000 or so clones listed, over 65% are singletons. Material: PBMCs. These receptors came from a boy aged 2 to 10 in good health and CMV-seronegative.

This clone has a single count. In DNA form, the CDR3 reads TGTGCCACCAGCAGAGCGCCGACAGGGTCCTACGAGCAGTACTTC. Amino acids: CATSRAPTGSYEQYF. The rearrangement uses TRBV15 and TRBJ2-7; 7 bases map to TRBD1. The CDR3 has 15 amino acids. Losses at the gene ends were 1 base for V and 1 base for J; bases not matched to a gene: 4. From germline, CDR1 is LNHNV and CDR2 YYDKDF (reference sequence).

This sequence joins TRBV7-9 and TRBJ1-1; D not resolved. Looked up from germline, CDR1 is SEHNR and CDR2 is FQNEAQ (reference sequence). Trimming stripped 6 bases from V and 1 base from J, with 15 bases between. This CDR3 region has 15 residues. CDR3 in amino acids: CASSSSGRGNTEAFF. The CDR3 DNA reads as TGTGCCAGCAGTTCTTCCGGCCGGGGGAACACTGAAGCTTTCTTT.

This rearrangement joins TRBV19 to TRBJ2-7, with a tentative D call TRBD1 (5 bases). With 7 bases removed from V and 2 bases from J, the gap between germline ends came to 12 bases. There are 13 residues in the CDR3. The germline gives CDR1 LNHDA, CDR2 SQIVND (reference sequence). The CDR3 nucleotides read TGTGCCAGTATGGCAGGGTACCCCTACGAGCAGTACTTC. Amino acid sequence: CASMAGYPYEQYF. The entire variable domain, with the rest obtained from reference TRBV19 and TRBJ2-7, is as follows: DGGITQSPKYLFRKEGQNVTLSCEQNLNHDAMYWYRQDPGQGLRLIYYSQIVNDFQKGDIAEGYSVSREKKESFPLTVTSAQKNPTAFYLCASMAGYPYEQYFGPGTRLTVT.

The CDR3 nucleotides are TGCGCCAGCAGCCCCTACGACAGGGATAGAGGTGAGCAGTTCTTC. Translated, it gives CASSPYDRDRGEQFF. This rearrangement joins TRBV5-1 to TRBJ2-1, with TRBD1 identical over 7 bases. The CDR3 runs 15 residues. Per the germline V gene, CDR1 is SGHRS and CDR2 is YFSETQ. J was trimmed by 9 bases and V by 4 bases; bases with no gene match: 13.

The CDR3 coding sequence is TGCGCCAGCAGCCTAACGTCAGGTCGGGGAAATGAAAAACTGTTTTTT. It translates to CASSLTSGRGNEKLFF. This chain links TRBV5-1 with TRBJ1-4, with no clear D. Trimming shortened V by 4 bases and J by 5 bases, and 18 bases separated the two germline ends. This CDR3 contains 16 residues. The germline gives CDR1 SGHRS, CDR2 YFSETQ.

V and J are TRBV7-6 and TRBJ1-1; 7 positions agree with TRBD1. The CDR3 extends over 17 amino acids. Trimming at V came to 1 base and at J to 2 bases, leaving 10 bases not matched to a gene. The germline gives CDR1 SGHVS, CDR2 FNYEAQ. The CDR3 loop is CASSLDRLTGSNTEAFF. DNA for the CDR3: TGTGCCAGCAGCTTAGATAGGTTGACAGGGAGTAACACTGAAGCTTTCTTT.

A single count supports this clone. The chain is built from TRBV13 and TRBJ2-1; D gene ambiguous. The V end was cut by 5 bases, the J end by 12 bases, with 17 bases between. The CDR3 contains 13 residues. Germline-derived CDR1 and CDR2 are PRHDT and FYEKMQ (reference sequence). The CDR3, as DNA: TGTGCCAGCAGCCCCCCTAGGTGGCCCCTGCAGTTCTTC. Its protein is CASSPPRWPLQFF.

The chain links TRBV5-1 to TRBJ1-2, with D possibly TRBD1 on 5 matching bases. The CDR3 totals 15 residues. Germline CDR1 reads SGHRS; CDR2 reads YFSETQ. With 4 bases removed from V and 4 bases from J, the gap between germline ends came to 17 bases. CDR3 loop: CASSGALNDLYGYTF. The CDR3 nucleotides read TGCGCCAGCAGCGGGGCCCTCAATGATCTCTATGGCTACACCTTC.

The V gene is TRBV7-8, the J gene TRBJ1-4; TRBD1 agrees at 12 bases. The V segment lost 3 bases and the J segment 8 bases; nucleotides outside the gene matches: 7. This CDR3 is built from 16 residues. Germline V gene data show CDR1 as SGHVS and CDR2 as FQNEAQ. The CDR3 bases are TGTGCCAGCAGCTTCATCGCCGGGACAGGGGGCGAAAAACTGTTTTTT. Amino acid sequence: CASSFIAGTGGEKLFF.

This rearrangement joins TRBV5-1 to TRBJ2-1; perhaps TRBD1 as D (5 bases). This CDR3 is 12 amino acids long. V was pared by 5 bases and J by 7 bases, with 10 bases between. Germline CDR1 and CDR2: SGHRS and YFSETQ. This CDR3 reads CASRTEQNEQFF. CDR3 in DNA: TGCGCCAGCAGGACAGAGCAGAATGAGCAGTTCTTC.

The chain links TRBV7-2 to TRBJ1-4; D possibly corresponds to TRBD1 (5 bases). The end of the DNA is better explained by TRBJ2-2, so the J call may be wrong. CDR3 length: 12 amino acids. Germline V CDR1 and CDR2: SGHTA, FQGNSA. CDR3 residues: CASSARQGELFF. The CDR3 coding sequence is TGTGCCAGCAGCGCTCGACAGGGGGAGCTGTTTTTT.

This sequence joins TRBV27 and TRBJ1-1; TRBD1 might be the D (5 bases). The length of the CDR3 is 13 residues. The germline gives CDR1 MNHEY, CDR2 SMNVEV (reference sequence). Trimming took off 9 bases at V and 1 base at J, with 12 bases between the two ends. The CDR3 sequence: CASQTTGNTEAFF. CDR3 bases: TGTGCCAGTCAGACCACAGGGAACACTGAAGCTTTCTTT.

Here the CDR3 DNA reads TGTGCCTGCCCAAGGACAGGGGATGAGCAGTTCTTC. Its protein product is CACPRTGDEQFF. V gene TRBV30 combines with J gene TRBJ2-1, with TRBD1 matching 9 bases. Unmatched junction bases numbered 5, after V lost 6 bases and J lost 8 bases. CDR1 and CDR2 from the germline V gene are GTSNPN and SVGIG (reference sequence). The length of the CDR3 is 12 residues.

The rearrangement links TRBV4-2 to TRBJ1-1; D ambiguous. This CDR3 is built from 12 residues. From germline, CDR1 is LGHNA and CDR2 YNFKEQ. Trimming shortened V by 4 bases and J by 5 bases, and 8 bases separated the two germline ends. The CDR3 sequence is CASSRGRTEAFF. The CDR3 DNA reads TGTGCCAGCAGCCGAGGGAGAACTGAAGCTTTCTTT.

This chain connects TRBV19 to TRBJ1-1; 7 positions agree with TRBD1. The V and J ends lost 8 bases and 3 bases, in that order; junction bases with no gene match: 12. Germline V gene lookup returns CDR1 LNHDA and CDR2 SQIVND (reference sequence). The CDR3 is 15 amino acids. In nucleotides, the CDR3 is TGTGCCAGTGGATCCCCAAGGGGGCATTACACTGAAGCTTTCTTT. Translated, it gives CASGSPRGHYTEAFF.

The genes are TRBV5-6 and TRBJ2-7; weak D call: TRBD2 (6 bases). There are 15 residues in the CDR3. Germline V gives CDR1 SGHDT, CDR2 YYEEEE. Trimming cost V 2 bases and J 2 bases, with 14 bases left between them. In nucleotides, the CDR3 is TGTGCCAGCAGCTTAGGCCCAGGGAGGACCTACGAGCAGTACTTC. Its protein product is CASSLGPGRTYEQYF.

The chain joins TRBV7-9 to TRBJ1-2, with D maybe TRBD1 (6 bases). The CDR3 spans 14 residues. The V gene's germline CDR1 is SEHNR and CDR2 FQNEAQ (reference sequence). Trimming shortened V by 5 bases and J by 1 base, and 11 bases separated the two germline ends. The CDR3 here is CASSPGAHNYGYTF. The CDR3, as DNA: TGTGCCAGCAGCCCAGGGGCTCATAACTATGGCTACACCTTC.

As concerns this clone: Other DNA sequences in the same sample also yield this CDR3. CDR3 loop: CASNRLIQNTEAFF. The CDR3 coding sequence is TGTGCCAGCAACCGACTGATCCAGAACACTGAAGCTTTCTTT. The rearrangement links TRBV7-9 to TRBJ1-1; D remains ambiguous. The CDR3 contains 14 residues. Trimming removed 7 bases from V and 1 base from J, with 13 bases in between. CDR1 is SEHNR and CDR2 is FQNEAQ in the germline V gene (reference sequence). Variable domain in full (rest from reference TRBV7-9 and TRBJ1-1): DTGVSQNPRHKITKRGQNVTFRCDPISEHNRLYWYRQTLGQGPEFLTYFQNEAQLEKSRLLSDRFSAERPKGSFSTLEIQRTEQGDSAMYLCASNRLIQNTEAFFGQGTRLTVV.

This chain joins TRBV7-2 and TRBJ2-3, with 9 bases identical to TRBD2. Germline CDR1 SGHTA, CDR2 FQGNSA. This CDR3 is built from 19 residues. V lost 1 base, J lost 5 bases, and 16 bases stayed unmatched. Here the CDR3 reads CASSLDWLERGVKGDTQYF. The CDR3 coding sequence is TGTGCCAGCAGCTTAGATTGGCTGGAGCGGGGGGTCAAGGGAGATACGCAGTATTTT.

The CDR3 protein is CASSLSGTASGNTIYF. The CDR3 coding sequence is TGCGCCAGCAGCTTGTCGGGGACAGCGTCTGGAAACACCATATATTTT. The chain carries TRBV5-1 and TRBJ1-3; 7 nucleotides line up with TRBD1. The CDR3 is 16 amino acids. V was clipped by 1 base and J by 1 base; unmatched bases: 5. Germline CDR1 is SGHRS and CDR2 is YFSETQ.

This clone was detected only a few times. The chain carries TRBV25-1 and TRBJ1-4; D is unclear. Between the trimmed V and J ends, which lost 6 bases and 9 bases, there was a span of 5 bases. This CDR3 spans 10 amino acids. CDR1 is MGHDK, CDR2 SYGVNS, per germline. DNA for the CDR3: TGTGCCAGCAGAGCCCAAAAACTGTTTTTT. This translates into CASRAQKLFF.

This clone was counted only a few times. The chain joins TRBV20-1 to TRBJ2-3; D is undetermined. The V end was cut by 6 bases, the J end by 9 bases, with 13 bases between. CDR1 is DFQATT, CDR2 SNEGSKA, per germline (reference sequence). This CDR3 contains 11 residues. DNA of the CDR3: TGCAGTGCGCGGCTTCTTAGAACGCAGTATTTT. This encodes CSARLLRTQYF.

The V and J genes are TRBV27 and TRBJ2-6; 7 bases fit TRBD2. Trimming took 7 bases from V and 0 from J; bases not matched to a gene: 12. From germline, CDR1 is MNHEY and CDR2 SMNVEV (reference sequence). This CDR3 has 18 amino acids. The CDR3 region is CASTRWGGGGSGANVLTF. In DNA, the CDR3 is TGTGCCAGCACCCGATGGGGGGGAGGAGGCTCTGGGGCCAACGTCCTGACTTTC.

The gene calls are TRBV5-6 and TRBJ1-4; D remains ambiguous. V gave up 2 bases and J gave up 2 bases, with 7 bases separating them. The CDR3 is 14 residues long. The V gene's germline CDR1 is SGHDT and CDR2 YYEEEE. CDR3 DNA sequence: TGTGCCAGCAGCTTTCAGGCGACTAATGAAAAACTGTTTTTT. This encodes CASSFQATNEKLFF.

The chain joins TRBV6-1 to TRBJ1-2, with D uncertain. Trimming removed 4 bases at V and 5 bases at J, with 8 bases between. This CDR3 spans 12 amino acids. Germline loops: CDR1 MNHNS, CDR2 SASEGT. CDR3 in amino acids: CASSVSQYGYTF. For the CDR3, the DNA is TGTGCCAGCAGTGTCTCACAATATGGCTACACCTTC.

The chain is built from TRBV29-1 and TRBJ1-1, with a weak D call TRBD1 (5 bases). There are 15 residues in the CDR3. V gave up 1 base and J gave up 10 bases, with 22 bases separating them. The germline V gene encodes CDR1 SQVTM and CDR2 ANQGSEA. DNA of the CDR3: TGCAGCGTTGAAGGTTTGACAGTTGGATTGACTCGAGCTTTCTTT. Its protein is CSVEGLTVGLTRAFF.

The chain combines TRBV19 with TRBJ1-2; perhaps TRBD1 as D (5 bases). CDR3 size: 14 residues. Trimming cost V 2 bases and J 1 base, with 8 bases left between them. CDR1 is LNHDA and CDR2 is SQIVND in the germline V gene (reference sequence). The CDR3 coding sequence is TGTGCCAGTAGTATACGGGGGAATAACTATGGCTACACCTTC. This encodes CASSIRGNNYGYTF. Combining the CDR3 with reference TRBV19 and TRBJ1-2 gives the whole variable domain DGGITQSPKYLFRKEGQNVTLSCEQNLNHDAMYWYRQDPGQGLRLIYYSQIVNDFQKGDIAEGYSVSREKKESFPLTVTSAQKNPTAFYLCASSIRGNNYGYTFGSGTRLTVV.

The chain has TRBV6-1 and TRBJ1-5, with 8 bases aligning to TRBD1. V trimming: 5 bases; J trimming: 7 bases; junction bases outside the gene matches: 7. The CDR3 spans 14 residues. Germline values: CDR1 MNHNS, CDR2 SASEGT. CDR3 in DNA: TGTGCCAGCAGTACAGGGGGGGTGGGCCAGCCCCAGCATTTT. Its protein is CASSTGGVGQPQHF.

The rearrangement joins TRBV7-2 to TRBJ1-1; D is undetermined. CDR3 length equals 15 residues. Trimming pared 5 bases from V and 0 bases from J, leaving 13 bases between. From germline, CDR1 is SGHTA and CDR2 FQGNSA. The CDR3 is CASSLTVSMNTEAFF. As DNA, the CDR3 is TGTGCCAGCAGCCTCACGGTGTCCATGAACACTGAAGCTTTCTTT.